This TCR beta chain was recorded in a study of CD8+CD57+ T cells in acquired aplastic anemia. Across the study: Mean yield of DNA from sorted CD4+ and CD8+ cells was 3 to 3.5 ug. Study results and limitations: With respect to CD8+ Simpson's diversity, patients and controls did not differ significantly. About 28 sequences, all CD8+ CDR3, were shared between patients and controls.

TCR beta VDJ and CDR3 profiling used genomic DNA as template. Via MiXCR, TCRdb re-called the reads, giving one row per CDR3 protein. The table lists around 170,000 distinct CDR3 sequences, about 45% of them singletons, with around 3.2% in the top ten. This clonotype turned up a few times. What it binds is not known. CD8+CD57+ cell expansion, shown by flow cytometry, had occurred in the patients selected for sequencing. This CDR3 has 15 amino acids. The V segment lost 4 bases and the J segment 7 bases; nucleotides outside the gene matches: 11. Germline V gene lookup returns CDR1 DFQATT and CDR2 SNEGSKA (reference sequence).

The V gene is TRBV20-1, the J gene TRBJ2-1; 9 bases align to TRBD1. Sequenced sample: sorted CD4+, CD8+, or CD8+CD57+ T cells (not recorded which) from PBMCs. This clonotype was sampled from a human donor with aplastic anemia. Here the CDR3 DNA reads TGCAGTGCTACCAACGCGGGGACAGGGAGGAATGAGCAGTTCTTC. It encodes CSATNAGTGRNEQFF.